These T cell receptor beta chains were read from a single sample in a study of cytomegalovirus exposure and HLA in healthy donors. Repertoires were generated with immunoSEQ multiplex PCR, while TCRdb's copy carries only in-frame clones and drops some. The data contain under 170,000 clones, 79% of them singletons. The sample consisted of PBMCs. The source is a human donor in good health. The CDR3 runs from the conserved cysteine through the conserved F or W. A D gene is named only where the DNA matches it firmly. Expanded clones are given a class, and other clones once, few, many or no size at all.

d_gene	v_gene	j_gene	abundance	CDR3aa	CDR3nt
-	TRBV9	TRBJ1-3	-	CASSAENAQGTVTIYF	TGTGCCAGCAGCGCCGAGAATGCTCAGGGCACGGTCACCATATATTTT
TRBD2	TRBV27	TRBJ2-5	once	CASSLGTSGQETQYF	TGTGCCAGCAGTTTAGGGACTAGCGGCCAAGAGACCCAGTACTTC
-	TRBV6-5	TRBJ2-7	-	CASRQGPTVQYF	TGTGCCAGCAGACAGGGACCAACCGTGCAGTACTTC
TRBD1	TRBV4-1	TRBJ1-2	-	CASSQGTGVGYTF	TGCGCCAGCAGCCAAGGGACAGGGGTTGGCTACACCTTC
TRBD1	TRBV19	TRBJ1-4	few	CASSTRTGGSTTNEKLFF	TGTGCCAGTAGCACGCGGACAGGGGGCTCAACAACTAATGAAAAACTGTTTTTT
-	TRBV9	TRBJ1-2	-	CASSVGRVRDGYTF	TGTGCCAGCAGCGTAGGCAGGGTGCGAGATGGCTACACCTTC
TRBD1	TRBV6-1	TRBJ1-1	-	CAGSEGIPGQVEAFF	TGTGCCGGCAGTGAGGGGATTCCGGGACAGGTTGAAGCTTTCTTT
TRBD1	TRBV18	TRBJ1-1	-	CASSTRGEATEAFF	TGTGCCAGCTCCACCAGGGGGGAGGCCACTGAAGCTTTCTTT
-	TRBV9	TRBJ1-5	-	CASSAGGGEDQPQHF	TGTGCCAGCAGCGCTGGGGGAGGGGAGGATCAGCCCCAGCATTTT
TRBD1	TRBV7-8	TRBJ1-2	-	CASSRTGSAYGYTF	TGTGCCAGCAGTCGGACAGGGAGCGCCTATGGCTACACCTTC
TRBD2	TRBV29-1	TRBJ2-3	once	CSAMTSSPDTQYF	TGCAGCGCGATGACTAGCTCCCCAGATACGCAGTATTTT
TRBD1	TRBV5-5	TRBJ2-7	few	CASRPGTGDYEQYF	TGTGCCAGCAGGCCCGGGACAGGGGACTACGAGCAGTACTTC
-	TRBV19	TRBJ2-1	-	CASSLALAGHMYNEQFF	TGTGCCAGTAGTCTGGCCCTCGCGGGCCACATGTACAATGAGCAGTTCTTC
-	TRBV28	TRBJ1-1	-	CATLQGGAFF	TGTGCCACCCTCCAAGGGGGAGCTTTCTTT
-	TRBV27	TRBJ2-5	-	CASSFLGGEMGETQYF	TGTGCCAGCAGTTTTTTGGGCGGGGAGATGGGGGAGACCCAGTACTTC
TRBD1	TRBV5-1	TRBJ1-1	once	CASSPKSQGEPDEAFF	TGCGCCAGCAGCCCAAAATCACAGGGGGAGCCGGATGAAGCTTTCTTT
-	TRBV6-5	TRBJ2-5	-	CASRRTIEGTQYF	TGTGCCAGCAGACGGACTATAGAGGGGACCCAGTACTTC
TRBD1	TRBV6-6	TRBJ1-2	-	CASGSDRGNYGYTF	TGTGCCAGCGGGTCCGACAGGGGTAACTATGGCTACACCTTC
-	TRBV9	TRBJ1-5	-	CASSGHDSNQPQHF	TGTGCCAGCAGCGGACACGATAGCAATCAGCCCCAGCATTTT
-	TRBV6-1	TRBJ1-3	-	CASSESGKHTTIYF	TGTGCCAGCAGTGAGTCAGGGAAGCATACCACCATATATTTT
TRBD2	TRBV5-1	TRBJ2-1	once	CASSLRTSGGAGGDNEQFF	TGCGCCAGCAGTCTGCGGACTAGCGGGGGGGCCGGGGGTGACAATGAGCAGTTCTTC
TRBD1	TRBV2	TRBJ2-1	-	CASSEWTGSDNEQFF	TGTGCCAGCAGTGAATGGACAGGGAGTGACAATGAGCAGTTCTTC